This T cell receptor (beta chain) derives from a study of T cells after yellow fever vaccination. General study results and limits: A minor fraction of clonotypes spanned both CD4 and CD8 compartments.

Template switching by 5'RACE produced TCR cDNA, adding a universal primer site and UMIs. TCRdb reprocessed the 5' RACE reads via MiXCR and lists one record per CDR3 protein. The sample includes 110,000 to 150,000 distinct CDR3 sequences, approximately 6.6% of them seen just once. For this clonotype: Its antigen is not known.

Germline lookup yields CDR1 MRHNA and CDR2 SNTAGT. CDR3 length: 13 residues. The ends were cut back, 7 bases at V and 2 bases at J, with 12 bases in the middle. Sample: CD4+ T cells sorted from PBMCs, taken 10 days after the yellow fever booster vaccination. The TCR comes from a man aged 25 to 40 who received the YFV17D yellow fever vaccine. The V gene is TRBV6-4, the J gene TRBJ2-7; the D is unclear. The CDR3 nucleotides read TGTGCCAGCAATCAGGACCAAACCTACGAGCAGTACTTC. As protein: CASNQDQTYEQYF.